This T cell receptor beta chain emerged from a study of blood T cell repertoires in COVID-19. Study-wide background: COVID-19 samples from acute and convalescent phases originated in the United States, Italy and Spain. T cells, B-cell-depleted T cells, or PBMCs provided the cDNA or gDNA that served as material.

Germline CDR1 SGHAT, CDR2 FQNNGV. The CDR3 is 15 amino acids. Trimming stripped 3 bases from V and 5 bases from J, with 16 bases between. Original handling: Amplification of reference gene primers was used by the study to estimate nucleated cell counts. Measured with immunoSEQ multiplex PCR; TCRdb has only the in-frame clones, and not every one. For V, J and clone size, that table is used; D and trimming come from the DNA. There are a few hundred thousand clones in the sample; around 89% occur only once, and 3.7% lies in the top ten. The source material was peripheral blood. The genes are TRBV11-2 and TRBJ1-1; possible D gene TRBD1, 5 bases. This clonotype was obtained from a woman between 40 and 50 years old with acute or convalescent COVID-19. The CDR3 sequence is CASSFPGTGGTEAFF. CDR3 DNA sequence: TGTGCCAGCAGCTTCCCAGGGACTGGCGGGACTGAAGCTTTCTTT.